These T cell receptor beta chains were read from a single sample in a study of Ad26.COV2.S vaccination and SARS-CoV-2 variants. Libraries were prepared by immunoSEQ multiplex PCR; TCRdb keeps only in-frame clonotypes and omits some of them. The sample has under 550,000 clones; 70% to 90% are singletons. This material consisted of peripheral blood, taken in a trial of Ad26.COV2.S vaccine versus placebo. These TCRs come from a person between 18 and 59 years old who received the Ad26.COV2.S COVID-19 vaccine or a placebo. Both conserved end residues are part of each CDR3. The D gene is left open where the match is weak. Rows give clone size only sometimes, using once, few, many, or a class for an expanded clone.

V gene,clone size,D gene,J gene,CDR3 length,CDR3 DNA,CDR3 protein
TRBV5-1,few,-,TRBJ1-1,16,TGCGCCAGCAGCTTGGGAGGACAGCTCGCGGACACTGAAGCTTTCTTT,CASSLGGQLADTEAFF
TRBV19,few,TRBD1,TRBJ2-7,13,TGTGCCAGTAGTATGGGACAGGAAAACGAGCAGTACTTC,CASSMGQENEQYF
TRBV27,-,TRBD1,TRBJ2-1,15,TGTGCCAGCAGTTTATCCGCACAGGGGTACAATGAGCAGTTCTTC,CASSLSAQGYNEQFF
TRBV7-3,-,TRBD1,TRBJ2-1,15,TGTGCCAGCAGCTCCCGCGGACAGGGCGACAATGAGCAGTTCTTC,CASSSRGQGDNEQFF
TRBV4-1,-,-,TRBJ1-5,17,TGCGCCAGCAGCCATTTGACAGGCATACTTAGCAATCAGCCCCAGCATTTT,CASSHLTGILSNQPQHF
TRBV30,-,TRBD2,TRBJ2-2,16,TGTGCCGGGAGGCAGGTAGCGGGGGATAACACCGGGGAGCTGTTTTTT,CAGRQVAGDNTGELFF
TRBV7-2,-,-,TRBJ1-2,14,TGTGCCAGCAGCTATGAGACACCTAACTATGGCTACACCTTC,CASSYETPNYGYTF
TRBV11-1,-,TRBD2,TRBJ2-5,14,TGTGCCAGCAGCCAACCGGGGGGACCGCCGACCCAGTACTTC,CASSQPGGPPTQYF
TRBV3-1/TRBV3-2,-,-,TRBJ1-1,15,TGTGCCAGCAGCCAAGAAGCAACAGTGAACACTGAAGCTTTCTTT,CASSQEATVNTEAFF
TRBV15,-,-,TRBJ2-1,16,TGTGCCACCAGCAGAGATTCGGAGGCTTGGTACAATGAGCAGTTCTTC,CATSRDSEAWYNEQFF
TRBV18,-,-,TRBJ2-1,14,TGTGCCAGCTCACCAGGTCCGGGGTACAATGAGCAGTTCTTC,CASSPGPGYNEQFF
TRBV6-5,-,-,TRBJ2-7,15,TGTGCCAGCACTAGGGACGTAGGAGCTGTATACGAGCAGTACTTC,CASTRDVGAVYEQYF
TRBV4-2,-,-,TRBJ1-1,16,TGTGCCAGCAGCCAAGAATTCTCAAGTGCCTCCACTGAAGCTTTCTTT,CASSQEFSSASTEAFF
TRBV5-6,-,-,TRBJ2-7,15,TGTGCCAGCAGCACCGGGACCCGGGACCCCTCCGAGCAGTACTTC,CASSTGTRDPSEQYF
TRBV6-6,-,TRBD1,TRBJ1-3,16,TGTGCCAGCAGTTCCGGGACAGGGGATGCTGGAAACACCATATATTTT,CASSSGTGDAGNTIYF
TRBV11-3,-,TRBD1,TRBJ2-1,15,TGTGCCAGCAGCTATCAGGGGGATAGTCCCAATGAGCAGTTCTTC,CASSYQGDSPNEQFF
TRBV28,-,-,TRBJ2-7,13,TGTGCCAGCAGTTCCCGGATATCCTACGAGCAGTACTTC,CASSSRISYEQYF
TRBV4-1,-,-,TRBJ1-1,18,TGCGCCAGCAGCCAAGATATAAGGACATTCTACATGAACACTGAAGCTTTCTTT,CASSQDIRTFYMNTEAFF
TRBV6-6,-,TRBD1,TRBJ1-6,15,TGTGCCAGCAGTTACGGGGACAGGTTTAACTCACCCCTCCACTTT,CASSYGDRFNSPLHF
TRBV6-2/TRBV6-3,-,-,TRBJ2-2,16,TGTGCCAGCAGTCGGACCGGGACTGGTAACACCGGGGAGCTGTTTTTT,CASSRTGTGNTGELFF
TRBV5-6,few,-,TRBJ1-2,11,TGTGCCAGCAGCTTTGAGACGGTCTACACCTTC,CASSFETVYTF
TRBV7-9,-,TRBD1,TRBJ1-2,14,TGTGCCAGCAGCCACCCCACAGGGGGCTATGGCTACACCTTC,CASSHPTGGYGYTF
TRBV7-2,-,-,TRBJ2-2,15,TGTGCCAGCAGCGTTAGATGGGGCGGCACCGGGGAGCTGTTTTTT,CASSVRWGGTGELFF
TRBV9,-,-,TRBJ2-1,14,TGTGCCAGCAGCAAATGGGGGGACTACAATGAGCAGTTCTTC,CASSKWGDYNEQFF